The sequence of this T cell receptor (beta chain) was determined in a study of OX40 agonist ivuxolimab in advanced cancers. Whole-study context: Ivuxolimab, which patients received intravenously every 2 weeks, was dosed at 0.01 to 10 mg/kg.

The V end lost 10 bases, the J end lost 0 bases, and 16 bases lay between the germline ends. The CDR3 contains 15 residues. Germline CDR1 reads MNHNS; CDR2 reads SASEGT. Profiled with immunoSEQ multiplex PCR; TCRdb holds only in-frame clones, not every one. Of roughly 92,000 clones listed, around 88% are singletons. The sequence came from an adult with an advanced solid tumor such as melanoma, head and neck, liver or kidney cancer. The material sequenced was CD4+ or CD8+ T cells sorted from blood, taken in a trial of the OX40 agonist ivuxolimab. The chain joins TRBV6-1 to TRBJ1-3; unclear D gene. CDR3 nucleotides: TGTGCCACCAGATCAGGTTCCCTCTCTGGAAACACCATATATTTT. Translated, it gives CATRSGSLSGNTIYF.